This entry describes one T cell receptor (beta chain). Its antigen remains unidentified. Base qualities are not at hand, and no much larger clone is one base apart. Library prep was done by multiplex PCR. This sample was sequenced with an Illumina HiSeq 4000. CDR3 regions were amplified by Arm-PCR with iRepertoire HTBI primers to construct TCR beta libraries. Gel purification was performed on PCR products prior to sequencing. Per the original workflow: Across samples, 60 to 80 TRBV and 13 to 15 TRBJ segments were identified and used for gene usage analysis of CDR3 amino acid clonotypes. Filtered high-quality paired reads were merged into contigs using COPE and FqMerger. BLAST was used to align contigs to the IMGT TRBV, TRBD and TRBJ reference genes, and CDR3 was defined following IMGT. Clonotypes above 0.1% frequency were classified as highly expanded clones. Repertoire diversity was measured by Shannon entropy, and V-J evenness by the Gini coefficient. Public clonotypes were defined as clonotypes shared by more than one individual. TCRdb reprocessed the public reads (quality trimming at Q25 with fastp, clone calling with MiXCR) and kept in-frame beta chains. Records with the same CDR3 protein are collapsed into one entry carrying the most frequent genes and DNA. TCRdb assigned the V and J calls; the authors' analysis was not used. Here the sample has 240,000 or so distinct CDR3 sequences; around 20% occur a single time. In total, the top ten clones hold over 11% of the sample.

This entry comes from a study of regulatory T cells in long-lasting Graves disease (dated by TCRdb to the early 2020s). For the wider study: Patients with newly diagnosed Graves' disease had been on antithyroid drugs for under 3 months. This study used TCR sequencing and RNA sequencing of peripheral blood to compare persistent Graves' disease patients against newly diagnosed Graves' disease patients. The study was conducted in China and was registered as a clinical trial. A total of 33 samples were covered by TCR sequencing, comprising about 13 persistent and roughly 20 newly diagnosed Graves' disease patients.

Per the publication, the time point label means: newly diagnosed GD, antithyroid drugs for less than 3 months. For both TCR sequencing and RNA sequencing, RNA was extracted from PBMCs using TRIzol. The diagnosis of Graves' disease was made according to American Thyroid Association guidelines. The patients came from an endocrinology department in Xi'an, China. From each patient, about 8.9 milliliters of peripheral blood was collected into an EDTA anticoagulant tube. Ficoll Paque Plus density gradient separation was used to isolate PBMCs, and no further T cell sorting was performed. An Agilent 2100 Bioanalyzer and agarose gel were used to check RNA quality, and a NanoDrop 2000 was used to measure RNA concentration. Beyond this particular receptor, the publication reports: Because the primary lesion, thyroid tissue, could not be accessed, the study looked at peripheral blood alone. Only the TCR beta chain was sequenced and analyzed. A larger number of public clonotypes was shared among persistent patients (fewer than 3,000) than among newly diagnosed patients (more than 850). The authors noted that the small sample size was a limitation that may lower accuracy. Compared with newly diagnosed patients, persistent Graves' disease patients had lower TCR Shannon entropy and fewer highly expanded clones, which suggests clonal expansion. Persistent disease showed preferential use of TRBV28, TRBJ1-2 and TRBJ2-5, whereas newly diagnosed disease favored TRBV20-1 and TRBJ2-1.

The CDR1 and CDR2 encoded by the germline V gene are MNHEY and SVGAGI. V is cut back by 2 bases and J by 2 bases, with 7 bases in the junction unmatched. The CDR3 sequence holds 17 residues, the cysteine and phenylalanine included. Only the CDR3 DNA is retained, 51 bases long and in frame from the first base. Recombination connected TRBV6-5 to TRBJ2-3; the junction holds 10 bases that match TRBD2. This TCR derives from a female donor with Graves disease. The sample in question was peripheral blood mononuclear cells (PBMCs), obtained at new diagnosis, from a patient treated with antithyroid drugs. The nucleotide sequence is given as TGTGCCAGCAGTTACGGCCCTAGCGGGAGAAACACAGATACGCAGTATTTT. Translated, this gives CASSYGPSGRNTDTQYF.